This record covers a single T cell receptor beta chain. CDR1 is LNHDA, CDR2 SQIVND, per germline (reference sequence). The CDR3 is 16 amino acids. V lost 3 bases and J lost 1, with 13 bases in between. Data came from immunoSEQ multiplex PCR; TCRdb stores just in-frame clones and leaves some out. Altogether about 64,000 clones are present, over 95% being singletons, with the ten largest covering 2% to 3%. The sample comes from a study of T cell changes during pregnancy in multiple sclerosis. The clonotype originates from a female donor with multiple sclerosis, enrolled in a pregnancy study. This sequence joins TRBV19 and TRBJ1-5, with D tentatively TRBD1 (5 bases). The starting material was CD8+ T cells from peripheral blood mononuclear cells, obtained after pregnancy. The CDR3: CASSISTRASNQPQHF. DNA of the CDR3: TGTGCCAGTAGTATTTCTACCAGGGCGAGCAATCAGCCCCAGCATTTT. Full variable domain (outside the CDR3, taken from reference TRBV19 and TRBJ1-5): DGGITQSPKYLFRKEGQNVTLSCEQNLNHDAMYWYRQDPGQGLRLIYYSQIVNDFQKGDIAEGYSVSREKKESFPLTVTSAQKNPTAFYLCASSISTRASNQPQHFGDGTRLSIL.